This paragraph reports one TCR beta chain. These data come from a study of T cell changes during pregnancy in multiple sclerosis. Sequenced by immunoSEQ multiplex PCR; TCRdb stores in-frame clones only, minus some. Seen here are some 87,000 clones, roughly 92% observed once, and the top ten hold around 0.22%. The specimen was CD4+ T cells from peripheral blood mononuclear cells, collected before pregnancy. This sequence was found in a female donor with multiple sclerosis, enrolled in a pregnancy study.

The CDR3 sequence is CASSRTGGPHQPQHF. The CDR3 DNA is TGTGCCAGCAGTCGTACAGGGGGCCCTCATCAGCCCCAGCATTTT. The chain uses TRBV28 and TRBJ1-5, with 9 bases that match TRBD1. J lost 5 bases, V lost 5 bases, and 7 bases had no gene match. Germline lookup yields CDR1 MDHEN and CDR2 SYDVKM. The CDR3 runs 15 residues.